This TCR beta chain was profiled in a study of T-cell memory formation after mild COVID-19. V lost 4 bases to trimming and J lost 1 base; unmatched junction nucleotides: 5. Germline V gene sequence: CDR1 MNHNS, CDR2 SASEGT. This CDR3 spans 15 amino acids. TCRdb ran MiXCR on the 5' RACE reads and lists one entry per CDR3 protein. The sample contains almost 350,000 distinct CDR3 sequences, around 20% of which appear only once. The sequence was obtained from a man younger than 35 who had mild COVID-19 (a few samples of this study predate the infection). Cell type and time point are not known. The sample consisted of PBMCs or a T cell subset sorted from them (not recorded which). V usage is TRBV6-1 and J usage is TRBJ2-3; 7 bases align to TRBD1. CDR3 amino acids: CASSAGTAGTDTQYF. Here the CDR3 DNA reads TGTGCCAGCAGTGCCGGGACAGCAGGCACAGATACGCAGTATTTT.